Shown below are 23 T cell receptor beta chains from a single sample sequenced in a study of cytomegalovirus exposure and HLA in healthy donors. The PCR made use of 60 Vbeta and 13 Jbeta primers. Using immunoSEQ multiplex PCR, the repertoire was profiled, and TCRdb retains in-frame clones only, with some absent. Of 85,000 to 90,000 clones listed, approximately 65% were seen once; the top ten hold around 1.9%. Sequenced material: PBMCs. These receptors were obtained from a man in his thirties or forties in good health and CMV-seronegative.

V is TRBV7-2 and J is TRBJ2-2; D is unresolved. CDR3 length: 17 amino acids. Looked up from germline, CDR1 is SGHTA and CDR2 is FQGNSA. With 0 bases removed from V and 1 base from J, the gap between germline ends came to 12 bases. CDR3: CASSLAPGSLNTGELFF. The CDR3 region has the DNA TGTGCCAGCAGCTTAGCACCAGGAAGTCTGAACACCGGGGAGCTGTTTTTT.

This clone occurred a few times. The CDR3 region is CASSFSWSTEAFF. DNA of the CDR3: TGTGCCAGCAGCTTCAGTTGGAGCACTGAAGCTTTCTTT. The V gene is TRBV7-3, the J gene TRBJ1-1; no definite D call. The germline gives CDR1 SGHTA, CDR2 FQGTGA. V lost 3 bases to trimming and J lost 4 bases, with 9 bases between them. This CDR3 is built from 13 residues. The full variable domain, its missing parts supplied by reference TRBV7-3 and TRBJ1-1, is GAGVSQTPSNKVTEKGKYVELRCDPISGHTALYWYRQSLGQGPEFLIYFQGTGAADDSGLPNDRFFAVRPEGSVSTLKIQRTERGDSAVYLCASSFSWSTEAFFGQGTRLTVV.

The chain combines TRBV27 with TRBJ1-5; D is perhaps TRBD1 (5 bases). V gave up 8 bases and J gave up 0 bases, with 14 bases separating them. Germline V CDR1 and CDR2: MNHEY, SMNVEV (reference sequence). The CDR3 spans 15 residues. CDR3 nucleotide sequence: TGTGCCAGCGGACATAGTGGGGCTAGCAATCAGCCCCAGCATTTT. It specifies CASGHSGASNQPQHF.

The chain is built from TRBV27 and TRBJ2-3; 14 bases map to TRBD2. V lost 5 bases and J lost 2; bases outside the gene matches: 12. The CDR3 runs 19 residues. Germline assignment: CDR1 MNHEY and CDR2 SMNVEV (reference sequence). Here the CDR3 DNA reads TGTGCCAGCAGTCCGATAGAGATGACTAGCGGGAGGGACACAGATACGCAGTATTTT. Amino acid sequence: CASSPIEMTSGRDTDTQYF.

The chain uses TRBV9 and TRBJ2-3, with TRBD2 matching 9 bases. The CDR3 covers 15 residues. CDR1 SGDLS and CDR2 YYNGEE come from the germline V gene. V trimming: 6 bases; J trimming: 4 bases; junction bases outside the gene matches: 9. The CDR3 protein is CASKSGLAGPDTQYF. Here the CDR3 DNA reads TGTGCCAGCAAATCTGGGCTAGCGGGACCAGATACGCAGTATTTT.

The rearrangement joins TRBV30 to TRBJ2-1; D call uncertain. CDR1 GTSNPN and CDR2 SVGIG come from the germline V gene (reference sequence). The CDR3 is made up of 11 amino acids. The ends were cut back, 2 bases at V and 6 bases at J, with 5 bases in the middle. The CDR3 loop is CAWSSGNEQFF. CDR3 bases: TGTGCCTGGAGTTCCGGCAATGAGCAGTTCTTC.

The rearrangement joins TRBV7-3 to TRBJ1-1; D call uncertain. Germline CDR1 and CDR2: SGHTA and FQGTGA. The CDR3 runs 14 residues. V lost 6 bases and J 1 base, leaving 12 bases between the germline ends. CDR3: CASSRSGGNTEAFF. The CDR3 DNA reads as TGTGCCAGCAGTCGCAGCGGCGGGAACACTGAAGCTTTCTTT.

This clone was seen a few times. The CDR3 here is CASSYTSGHADTQYF. The CDR3 DNA reads as TGTGCCAGCAGTTACACATCAGGACATGCAGATACGCAGTATTTT. V is TRBV6-5 and J is TRBJ2-3, with D maybe TRBD1 (5 bases). This CDR3 spans 15 amino acids. The ends were cut back, 2 bases at V and 4 bases at J, with 13 bases in the middle. Germline V gives CDR1 MNHEY, CDR2 SVGAGI.

This clone occurred once. The chain is built from TRBV27 and TRBJ2-2; 9 bases are a match to TRBD1. This CDR3 has 15 residues. Per the germline V gene, CDR1 is MNHEY and CDR2 is SMNVEV (reference sequence). Losses at the gene ends were 6 bases for V and 4 bases for J; bases not matched to a gene: 6. The CDR3 DNA is TGTGCCAGCAGCCCCGGGACAGGGATCACCGGGGAGCTGTTTTTT. Its protein product is CASSPGTGITGELFF.

The chain uses TRBV10-3 and TRBJ1-2; 9 bases match TRBD1. Germline values: CDR1 ENHRY, CDR2 SYGVKD. This CDR3 has 15 amino acids. J gave up 4 bases and V 7 bases, and 10 bases lay outside the gene matches. The CDR3 loop reads CAITSGQGPSYGYTF. The CDR3 DNA is TGTGCCATCACTTCGGGACAGGGCCCCAGCTATGGCTACACCTTC.

The V gene is TRBV7-9, the J gene TRBJ2-6, with D tentatively TRBD2 (6 bases). V was clipped by 5 bases and J by 3 bases, with 11 bases between them. This CDR3 spans 15 amino acids. Germline V gene sequence: CDR1 SEHNR, CDR2 FQNEAQ (reference sequence). CDR3 sequence reads: CASSTLADGANVLTF. The CDR3 DNA follows: TGTGCCAGCAGCACATTAGCGGATGGGGCCAACGTCCTGACTTTC.

The chain is built from TRBV9 and TRBJ2-7; TRBD2 agrees at 8 bases. V gave up 3 bases and J gave up 6 bases; unmatched junction bases: 11. CDR1 and CDR2 (germline): SGDLS, YYNGEE. The CDR3 is made up of 15 amino acids. The DNA for the CDR3 is TGTGCCAGCAGCGGTAGCGGGGCGGCCGGCCTCGAGCAGTACTTC. It translates to CASSGSGAAGLEQYF. The complete variable domain, with remaining parts taken from reference TRBV9 and TRBJ2-7, reads DSGVTQTPKHLITATGQRVTLRCSPRSGDLSVYWYQQSLDQGLQFLIQYYNGEERAKGNILERFSAQQFPDLHSELNLSSLELGDSALYFCASSGSGAAGLEQYFGPGTRLTVT.

The gene calls are TRBV18 and TRBJ1-1; 7 bases map to TRBD1. The CDR3 runs to 15 residues. V lost 3 bases and J lost 4; bases outside the gene matches: 8. Germline-derived CDR1 and CDR2 are KGHSH and LQKENI. The CDR3 DNA is TGTGCCAGCTCACCCCGACAGGGCCCGTCCACTGAAGCTTTCTTT. This gives the protein CASSPRQGPSTEAFF. Using reference TRBV18 and TRBJ1-1 for the parts outside the CDR3, the full variable domain is NAGVMQNPRHLVRRRGQEARLRCSPMKGHSHVYWYRQLPEEGLKFMVYLQKENIIDESGMPKERFSAEFPKEGPSILRIQQVVRGDSAAYFCASSPRQGPSTEAFFGQGTRLTVV.

This clone was counted a few times. The chain has TRBV27 and TRBJ1-1; D uncertain. The CDR3 loop spans 13 amino acids. Germline-derived CDR1 and CDR2 are MNHEY and SMNVEV (reference sequence). Trimming cost V 6 bases and J 1 base, with 9 bases left between them. The CDR3 spells CASRLTSNTEAFF. The CDR3 region has the DNA TGTGCCAGCAGATTAACATCGAACACTGAAGCTTTCTTT.

V gene TRBV9 combines with J gene TRBJ2-2; D may be TRBD1 (6 bases). Per the germline V gene, CDR1 is SGDLS and CDR2 is YYNGEE. The CDR3 sequence is 16 residues long. The V and J ends lost 3 bases and 3 bases respectively, with 15 bases between them. The CDR3 region has the DNA TGTGCCAGCAGCGCTCGACAGGATTATTACACCGGGGAGCTGTTTTTT. Protein sequence: CASSARQDYYTGELFF.

This clone was found a few times. The gene calls are TRBV18 and TRBJ2-7; TRBD1 matches 9 bases. The J segment lost 4 bases and the V segment lost 3 bases, leaving 4 bases of the junction unmatched. CDR1 is KGHSH, CDR2 LQKENI, per germline. The CDR3 length is 14 residues. The CDR3 coding sequence is TGTGCCAGCTCACCCGGGACAGGGACTTACGAGCAGTACTTC. This encodes CASSPGTGTYEQYF.

The chain uses TRBV27 and TRBJ1-2, with 12 bases lining up with TRBD1. Losses at the gene ends were 6 bases for V and 4 bases for J; bases not matched to a gene: 6. Germline CDR1 reads MNHEY; CDR2 reads SMNVEV (reference sequence). The CDR3 contains 15 residues. The CDR3 DNA sequence: TGTGCCAGCAGCCCGGGACAGGGGGCGGGCTATGGCTACACCTTC. As protein: CASSPGQGAGYGYTF.

The chain links TRBV10-3 to TRBJ2-3; 9 nucleotides match TRBD1. Trimming removed 6 bases from V and 5 bases from J; junction bases left unmatched: 12. The germline V gene has CDR1 ENHRY and CDR2 SYGVKD. This CDR3 region has 16 residues. This CDR3 reads CAIRVGTGQGKDTQYF. The CDR3 DNA reads as TGTGCCATCAGGGTTGGGACGGGACAGGGCAAAGATACGCAGTATTTT.

This sequence joins TRBV9 and TRBJ2-2; maybe TRBD1 (6 bases). V was cut by 4 bases and J by 3 bases, with 10 bases left in between. The CDR3 consists of 14 residues. Germline loops: CDR1 SGDLS, CDR2 YYNGEE. The CDR3 spells CASSIYRDTGELFF. The CDR3 DNA is TGTGCCAGCAGCATATACAGGGACACCGGGGAGCTGTTTTTT.

This clone was found a few times. As DNA, the CDR3 is TGTGCCAGCAGCCAAAGCGGGGAGCAGTTCTTC. Translation gives CASSQSGEQFF. The V call is TRBV7-3, the J call TRBJ2-1; D may be TRBD2 (6 bases). The CDR3 is 11 residues long. V lost 5 bases, J lost 10 bases, and 9 bases lay in between. CDR1 SGHTA and CDR2 FQGTGA come from the germline V gene.

The chain carries TRBV5-1 and TRBJ2-5; D may be TRBD2 (5 bases). Trimming left V 0 bases short and J 5 bases short, with 8 bases between. Germline V gene lookup returns CDR1 SGHRS and CDR2 YFSETQ. The CDR3 covers 13 residues. CDR3 sequence reads: CASSLGERETQYF. The CDR3 DNA follows: TGCGCCAGCAGCTTGGGGGAGCGGGAGACCCAGTACTTC.

This clone has a single count. This chain uses TRBV29-1 with TRBJ1-2; the match to TRBD1 covers 8 bases. The CDR3 is 13 amino acids. V lost 6 bases, J lost 3 bases, and 6 bases stayed unmatched. The germline CDR1 and CDR2 sequences are SQVTM and ANQGSEA. The CDR3 protein is CSVDNRGDYGYTF. The DNA for the CDR3 is TGCAGCGTCGATAACAGGGGGGACTATGGCTACACCTTC.

This clone showed up just once. The chain combines TRBV29-1 with TRBJ2-7, with D hard to call. Germline V gene data show CDR1 as SQVTM and CDR2 as ANQGSEA. CDR3 size: 12 residues. The V and J ends lost 2 bases and 0 bases respectively, with 5 bases between them. The CDR3 bases are TGCAGCGTTGAAAACATCTCCTACGAGCAGTACTTC. As protein: CSVENISYEQYF.